These T cell receptor beta chains were read from a single sample in a study of blood T cell repertoires in COVID-19. Repertoires were generated with immunoSEQ multiplex PCR, while TCRdb's copy carries only in-frame clones and drops some. The sample records roughly 240,000 clones, 75% to 85% being singletons. Sequenced sample: peripheral blood. Receptors originate from a man aged 35 to 55 who had recovered from COVID-19. The CDR3 runs from the conserved cysteine through the conserved F or W. The order of the fields is clone size, V gene, D gene, J gene, CDR3 DNA, CDR3 protein. The D gene is left open where the match is weak. Clone size is shown for a subset of rows, as once, few, many or a class of expanded clone.

.	TRBV3-1/TRBV3-2	.	TRBJ1-3	TGTGCCAGCAGCCAAGACGCTGGAAACACCATATATTTT	CASSQDAGNTIYF
.	TRBV6-2/TRBV6-3	.	TRBJ2-3	TGTGCCAGCAGCCTTGGATTTTACGGGGACACAGATACGCAGTATTTT	CASSLGFYGDTDTQYF
.	TRBV6-2/TRBV6-3	TRBD2	TRBJ2-7	TGTGCCAGCAGCCGGGGACTAGCGGGGCTTATACGCTACGAGCAGTACTTC	CASSRGLAGLIRYEQYF
.	TRBV6-2/TRBV6-3	.	TRBJ1-4	TGTGCCAGCAGTTCCGGGATCAAAAAACTGTTTTTT	CASSSGIKKLFF
.	TRBV19	.	TRBJ1-1	TGTGCCAGTAGTATTGGGGCAGTCACTGAAGCTTTCTTT	CASSIGAVTEAFF
few	TRBV7-9	.	TRBJ2-3	TGTGCCAGCAGTCCCCACCCTACAGGGGATACGCAGTATTTT	CASSPHPTGDTQYF
.	TRBV2	TRBD2	TRBJ2-2	TGTGCCGGAAGACTAGCGGGATACACCGGGGAGCTGTTTTTT	CAGRLAGYTGELFF
.	TRBV11-3	.	TRBJ2-2	TGTGCCAGCAGCTCTGCGGGGTACACCGGGGAGCTGTTTTTT	CASSSAGYTGELFF
once	TRBV18	TRBD1	TRBJ1-1	TGTGCCAGCTCGCGCCGGGACAGGGCGTGGAACACTGAAGCTTTCTTT	CASSRRDRAWNTEAFF
.	TRBV29-1	.	TRBJ2-3	TGCAGCGTTGAGGCTAGCGGCACAGATACGCAGTATTTT	CSVEASGTDTQYF
.	TRBV6-5	.	TRBJ2-2	TGTGCCAGCAGGGGGGACGGAGGGACCGGGGAGCTGTTTTTT	CASRGDGGTGELFF
.	TRBV10-1	TRBD2	TRBJ2-5	TGCGCCAGCAGTGAGTCGAAGGCGGGGGAAGAGACCCAGTACTTC	CASSESKAGEETQYF
.	TRBV27	TRBD1	TRBJ2-7	TGTGCCAGCAGTTTCTCCGGGACAGGGAATTTCGAGCAGTACTTC	CASSFSGTGNFEQYF
once	TRBV7-2	.	TRBJ1-2	TGTGCCAGCAGCCTCGGCGGCGGGGTGTGGTATGGCTACACCTTC	CASSLGGGVWYGYTF
once	TRBV4-3	.	TRBJ2-7	TGCGCCAGCAGCCAAGGTGTAGCGGTAACTAACGAGCAGTACTTC	CASSQGVAVTNEQYF
.	TRBV10-1	.	TRBJ1-2	TGCGCCAGCAGTGAGAGGGGGACCTATGGCTACACCTTC	CASSERGTYGYTF
.	TRBV7-9	.	TRBJ1-5	TGTGCCAGCAGCCCAGGTTTGAGCAATCAGCCCCAGCATTTT	CASSPGLSNQPQHF
.	TRBV27	.	TRBJ1-2	TGTGCCAGCAGTTTATATGTAGGGGATGGCTACACCTTC	CASSLYVGDGYTF
.	TRBV29-1	.	TRBJ2-1	TGCAGCGTTGGAGCAGGGATCGGGCAGTTCTTC	CSVGAGIGQFF
few	TRBV30	.	TRBJ2-7	TGTGCCTGGACTAGCGCAGATTACGAGCAGTACTTC	CAWTSADYEQYF
.	TRBV5-4	TRBD2	TRBJ2-5	TGTGCCAGCAGGCCAGCGGGGGGGCCAGGGCAAGAGACCCAGTACTTC	CASRPAGGPGQETQYF
.	TRBV20-1	.	TRBJ2-5	TGCAGTGCTAGTGAGGGGCCAACTCAAGAGACCCAGTACTTC	CSASEGPTQETQYF
.	TRBV18	TRBD2	TRBJ2-1	TGTGCCAGCTCACCACTAGCGGGAGGGAGATATGAGCAGTTCTTC	CASSPLAGGRYEQFF
.	TRBV11-2	TRBD2	TRBJ2-7	TGTGCCAGCAGCCTAGGAGCGGGAGAGCGCTACGAGCAGTACTTC	CASSLGAGERYEQYF
.	TRBV19	TRBD1	TRBJ1-5	TGTGCCAGTCACGAACACCAGGGGGATCAGCCCCAGCATTTT	CASHEHQGDQPQHF
.	TRBV25-1	.	TRBJ2-5	TGTGCCAGCAGTCCTGGGGACACCACGGAAGAGACCCAGTACTTC	CASSPGDTTEETQYF
once	TRBV5-1	.	TRBJ2-1	TGCGCCAGCAGGGAGCGGTCCAATGAGCAGTTCTTC	CASRERSNEQFF
.	TRBV5-1	TRBD2	TRBJ2-7	TGCGCCAGCAGCGGTCTAGCGGGGGGCCACGAGCAGTACTTC	CASSGLAGGHEQYF
few	TRBV12-3/TRBV12-4	.	TRBJ2-7	TGTGCCAGCAGTCCTAGCCCCTCCCTCGAGCAGTACTTC	CASSPSPSLEQYF
.	TRBV9	TRBD1	TRBJ2-7	TGTGCCAGCAGCGTAGCCTCGGGACAGCCCTACGAGCAGTACTTC	CASSVASGQPYEQYF
few	TRBV5-6	.	TRBJ1-5	TGTGCCAGCGGCAGGTGGGCCGCAAATCAGCCCCAGCATTTT	CASGRWAANQPQHF
few	TRBV7-2	.	TRBJ2-6	TGTGCCAGCAGCTTTCGGGGTGCTGGGGCCAACGTCCTGACTTTC	CASSFRGAGANVLTF
few	TRBV19	.	TRBJ1-1	TGTGCCACCGAACGGGGTGGTTACACTGAAGCTTTCTTT	CATERGGYTEAFF
.	TRBV3-1/TRBV3-2	.	TRBJ2-1	TGTGCCAGCTACTCCACCGGAACCGGGAGCTCCTACAATGAGCAGTTCTTC	CASYSTGTGSSYNEQFF
.	TRBV7-9	TRBD1	TRBJ2-4	TGTGCCAGCAGCCTACTGGGACAGGGTAGGAAAAACATTCAGTACTTC	CASSLLGQGRKNIQYF
.	TRBV6-5	.	TRBJ2-5	TGTGCCAGCAGCCCCTCAGGCAGTAAGGAGACCCAGTACTTC	CASSPSGSKETQYF
.	TRBV2	TRBD2	TRBJ2-3	TGTGGGGGAGGGATAGGAGCAGATACGCAGTATTTT	CGGGIGADTQYF
.	TRBV5-6	TRBD1	TRBJ2-1	TGTGCCAGCAGCCTCCCGACAGGGTTTGAGCAGTTCTTC	CASSLPTGFEQFF
.	TRBV10-1	TRBD2	TRBJ2-2	TGCGCCAGCAGCGATGGAGCGGGAGGTGGAGGGGAGCTGTTTTTT	CASSDGAGGGGELFF
.	TRBV6-6	TRBD1	TRBJ2-7	TGTGCCAGCAGCCGGGGACAGGGAGGGGGATACGAGCAGTACTTC	CASSRGQGGGYEQYF
.	TRBV19	.	TRBJ2-1	TGTGCCAGTGGTAGCGGATTTGGGGAGCAGTTCTTC	CASGSGFGEQFF
once	TRBV6-5	TRBD1	TRBJ2-1	TGTGCCAGCAGTTCCCGGACAGGGTACAATGAGCAGTTCTTC	CASSSRTGYNEQFF
few	TRBV7-9	.	TRBJ2-7	TGTGCCAGCACTACCGGGAGATCATACGAGCAGTACTTC	CASTTGRSYEQYF
few	TRBV25-1	TRBD2	TRBJ2-2	TGTGCCAGCAGTGATCAGTTAGCGGGAGGAAGTAGCACCGGGGAGCTGTTTTTT	CASSDQLAGGSSTGELFF
.	TRBV5-6	.	TRBJ2-7	TGTGCCAGCTCTTTTTGGGAAGAGGGGGCCTACGAGCAGTACTTC	CASSFWEEGAYEQYF
.	TRBV11-2	TRBD1	TRBJ1-6	TGTGCCAGCATCCCAGAGGGGGCGGGAAATTCACCCCTCCACTTT	CASIPEGAGNSPLHF
many	TRBV5-5	TRBD2	TRBJ2-3	TGTGCCAGCAGCTTGGCGGGCGGAGCGGGAGATGCCGTAGATACGCAGTATTTT	CASSLAGGAGDAVDTQYF